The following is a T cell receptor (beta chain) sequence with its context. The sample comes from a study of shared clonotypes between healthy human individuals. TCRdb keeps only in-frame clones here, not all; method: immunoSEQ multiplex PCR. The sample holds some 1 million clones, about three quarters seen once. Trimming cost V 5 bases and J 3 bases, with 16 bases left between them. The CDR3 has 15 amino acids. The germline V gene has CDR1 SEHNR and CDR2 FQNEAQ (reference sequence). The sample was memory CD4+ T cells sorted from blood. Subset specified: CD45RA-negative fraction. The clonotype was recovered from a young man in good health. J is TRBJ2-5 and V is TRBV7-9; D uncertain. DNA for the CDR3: TGTGCCAGCAGCCTCAGGCTTACCGCGGAAGAGACCCAGTACTTC. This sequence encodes CASSLRLTAEETQYF.